The 16 T cell receptor beta chains reported below all come from one sample, sequenced in a study of T cell responses to AZD1222 COVID-19 vaccine. Sequencing was performed with immunoSEQ multiplex PCR; in TCRdb, only in-frame clones are kept and a portion is missing. The sample yields around 200,000 clones, about 91% seen once. This specimen consisted of peripheral blood, obtained on day 0 of AZD1222 vaccination. The receptors stem from an adult in good health.

The chain recombines TRBV6-5 with TRBJ1-4; D possibly corresponds to TRBD1 (5 bases). The germline V gene has CDR1 MNHEY and CDR2 SVGAGI. The CDR3 totals 15 residues. Trimming stripped 1 base from V and 3 bases from J, with 9 bases between. The CDR3 DNA sequence: TGTGCCAGCAGTTACTTGGGACTGTCTAATGAAAAACTGTTTTTT. Amino acids: CASSYLGLSNEKLFF.

The rearrangement uses TRBV2 and TRBJ1-5; 7 nucleotides align to TRBD1. V was pared by 6 bases and J by 2 bases, with 10 bases of the junction left unmatched. The germline V gene has CDR1 SNHLY and CDR2 FYNNEI. This CDR3 spans 16 amino acids. CDR3 nucleotides: TGTGCCAGCAGGGAGCCGGGGACAGCCGGCAATCAGCCCCAGCATTTT. Its translation is CASREPGTAGNQPQHF.

This clone was observed a single time. The genes are TRBV5-1 and TRBJ1-1; 10 bases are shared with TRBD1. CDR1 is SGHRS, CDR2 YFSETQ, per germline. V gave up 3 bases and J gave up 6 bases; unmatched junction bases: 5. The CDR3 covers 14 residues. DNA of the CDR3: TGCGCCAGCAGCTGGGGACAGGGGATGGCTGAAGCTTTCTTT. Translated: CASSWGQGMAEAFF.

The chain couples TRBV7-2 to TRBJ2-7; tentative D call: TRBD1 (6 bases). Per the germline V gene, CDR1 is SGHTA and CDR2 is FQGNSA. V lost 3 bases and J 4 bases, leaving 16 bases between the germline ends. CDR3 length equals 15 residues. DNA of the CDR3: TGTGCCAGCAGCTTTGGGGGCGCGCAAATATACGAGCAGTACTTC. Residues: CASSFGGAQIYEQYF.

The V call is TRBV7-6, the J call TRBJ1-1; 10 positions agree with TRBD1. V was pared by 4 bases and J by 3 bases, with 5 bases of the junction left unmatched. Germline assignment: CDR1 SGHVS and CDR2 FNYEAQ. This CDR3 has 15 amino acids. The CDR3 is CASSSRQGAYTEAFF. CDR3 bases: TGTGCCAGCAGCTCCCGACAGGGGGCTTACACTGAAGCTTTCTTT. The full variable domain, in which reference TRBV7-6 and TRBJ1-1 provide the parts outside the CDR3, is GAGVSQSPRYKVTKRGQDVALRCDPISGHVSLYWYRQALGQGPEFLTYFNYEAQQDKSGLPNDRFSAERPEGSISTLTIQRTEQRDSAMYRCASSSRQGAYTEAFFGQGTRLTVV.

This clone was recorded only once. The CDR3 DNA reads as TGCGCCAGCAGCCTAGACGTCCAGGGGGCGGTTAGCAATCAGCCCCAGCATTTT. Translation gives CASSLDVQGAVSNQPQHF. The chain recombines TRBV4-1 with TRBJ1-5, with 8 bases fitting TRBD1. J lost 0 bases, V lost 4 bases, and 11 bases had no gene match. Germline V gene sequence: CDR1 MGHRA, CDR2 YSYEKL. The CDR3 length is 18 residues.

The genes are TRBV9 and TRBJ2-7, with D perhaps matching TRBD1 or TRBD2 (5 bases each). Trimming shortened V by 0 bases and J by 5 bases, and 15 bases separated the two germline ends. CDR1 SGDLS and CDR2 YYNGEE come from the germline V gene. CDR3 length equals 15 residues. CDR3 bases: TGTGCCAGCAGCGTAGAAGTGGGGGTAAGGAACGAGCAGTACTTC. Its protein is CASSVEVGVRNEQYF.

The gene calls are TRBV10-3 and TRBJ2-1, with 7 bases matching TRBD1. The CDR3 totals 14 residues. With 7 bases clipped from V and 6 bases from J, the junction kept 9 bases outside the gene matches. Germline V lookup: CDR1 ENHRY, CDR2 SYGVKD. CDR3 residues: CAIKAGTVSNEQFF. The CDR3 bases are TGTGCCATCAAGGCCGGGACAGTAAGCAATGAGCAGTTCTTC.

The rearrangement links TRBV7-2 to TRBJ2-7; tentative D call: TRBD1 (6 bases). The CDR3 is 15 residues long. The germline CDR1 and CDR2 sequences are SGHTA and FQGNSA. V lost 4 bases, J lost 3 bases, and 16 bases lay in between. CDR3 protein: CASSSGSGHGYEQYF. CDR3 in DNA: TGTGCCAGCAGCTCAGGGTCGGGACACGGCTACGAGCAGTACTTC.

V gene TRBV2 combines with J gene TRBJ1-1; tentative D call: TRBD1 (5 bases). The CDR3 totals 14 residues. With 7 bases removed from V and 4 bases from J, the gap between germline ends came to 16 bases. Germline V gene data show CDR1 as SNHLY and CDR2 as FYNNEI. The CDR3 is CASTWGGEGTEAFF. The CDR3 nucleotides are TGTGCCAGCACCTGGGGGGGGGAGGGCACTGAAGCTTTCTTT.

The V call is TRBV7-3, the J call TRBJ2-2, with a possible D match to TRBD1 (5 bases). In germline, CDR1 is SGHTA, CDR2 FQGTGA. CDR3 length: 15 residues. V was clipped by 1 base and J by 5 bases, with 11 bases between them. Here the CDR3 reads CASSLSSDITGELFF. The CDR3 bases are TGTGCCAGCAGCTTAAGTTCGGACATTACCGGGGAGCTGTTTTTT.

J is TRBJ1-2 and V is TRBV25-1; TRBD1 might be the D (5 bases). The V and J ends lost 1 base and 6 bases respectively, with 12 bases between them. CDR1 and CDR2 (germline): MGHDK, SYGVNS. This CDR3 comprises 14 residues. CDR3: CASSEFGRGNGYTF. Written as DNA, the CDR3 is TGTGCCAGCAGTGAATTCGGCCGGGGGAATGGCTACACCTTC.

The CDR3 DNA reads as TGTGCCACCAGCAGAGTAGTTTACCACGAGCAGTACTTC. This gives the protein CATSRVVYHEQYF. The chain recombines TRBV15 with TRBJ2-7; D is unresolved. The CDR3 is 13 residues long. The germline V gene encodes CDR1 LNHNV and CDR2 YYDKDF (reference sequence). Trimming stripped 1 base from V and 5 bases from J, with 9 bases between.

This chain links TRBV9 with TRBJ1-4; 7 bases are shared with TRBD1. Germline CDR1 SGDLS, CDR2 YYNGEE. The CDR3 is made up of 16 amino acids. V lost 3 bases to trimming and J lost 7 bases; unmatched junction nucleotides: 12. In DNA form, the CDR3 reads TGTGCCAGCAGCGAGGCTGACAGGGTATTGGGTGAAAAACTGTTTTTT. Its translation is CASSEADRVLGEKLFF.

In DNA form, the CDR3 reads TGCGCCAGCAGCTTGGACGGGGGAACTGAAGCTTTCTTT. It encodes CASSLDGGTEAFF. V is TRBV5-1 and J is TRBJ1-1; D might be TRBD1 (5 bases). V shed 0 bases and J shed 5 bases, with 8 bases lying between them. Germline V gene lookup returns CDR1 SGHRS and CDR2 YFSETQ. The CDR3 consists of 13 residues.

The J gene is TRBJ1-5, the V gene TRBV5-1; D not certain. Trimming shortened V by 0 bases and J by 8 bases, and 12 bases separated the two germline ends. The germline V gene encodes CDR1 SGHRS and CDR2 YFSETQ. This CDR3 has 14 amino acids. DNA of the CDR3: TGCGCCAGCAGCTTGGCCGTTGGGGAGAAGCCCCAGCATTTT. Protein: CASSLAVGEKPQHF.